The 3 T cell receptor beta chains below all came from one sample that was sequenced in a study of graft-versus-host responses after intestinal transplantation. Assay: immunoSEQ multiplex PCR; the TCRdb copy retains only in-frame clones and omits some. The sample has some 100,000 clones, more than 85% seen once. The antigens these receptors bind are not known. Sequenced material: unstimulated CD4+ T cells sorted from spleen or lymph node cells, taken before transplant. Receptors originate from a human donor who was the organ donor for an intestinal transplant.

This clone was seen once. The chain uses TRBV28 and TRBJ2-7; 7 bases map to TRBD1. CDR3 length: 12 residues. V lost 1 base, J lost 10 bases, and 4 bases stayed unmatched. Germline V lookup: CDR1 MDHEN, CDR2 SYDVKM. This chain's CDR3 is CASSLYRDRQYF. The CDR3 coding sequence is TGTGCCAGCAGTTTATACCGGGACAGACAGTACTTC.

The V and J genes are TRBV10-3 and TRBJ1-2, with 7 bases matching TRBD1. After removal of 5 bases from V and 6 bases from J, the junction contained 9 bases not matched to a gene. This CDR3 spans 14 amino acids. Germline V CDR1 and CDR2: ENHRY, SYGVKD. CDR3 sequence (DNA): TGTGCCATCAGTTCCGGGACAGAATTAAATGGCTACACCTTC. Translation: CAISSGTELNGYTF.

The chain has TRBV9 and TRBJ1-6, with D possibly being TRBD1 (6 bases). V dropped 3 bases and J dropped 6 bases, with 10 bases sitting between them. This CDR3 is 14 amino acids long. The germline V gene encodes CDR1 SGDLS and CDR2 YYNGEE. The CDR3 sequence: CASSGRDTNSPLHF. In DNA, the CDR3 is TGTGCCAGCAGCGGCCGGGACACTAATTCACCCCTCCACTTT.